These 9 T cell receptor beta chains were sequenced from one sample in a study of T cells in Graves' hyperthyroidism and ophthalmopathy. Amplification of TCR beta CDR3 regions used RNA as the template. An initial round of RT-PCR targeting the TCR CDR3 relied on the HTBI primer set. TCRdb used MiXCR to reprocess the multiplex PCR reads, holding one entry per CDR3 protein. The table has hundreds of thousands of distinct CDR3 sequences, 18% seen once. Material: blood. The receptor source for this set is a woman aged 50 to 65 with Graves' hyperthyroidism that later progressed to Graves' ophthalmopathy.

Here the CDR3 DNA reads TGTGCCAGCAGCTTAGGGGGTCCATTCAGCACAGATACGCAGTATTTT. The encoded protein is CASSLGGPFSTDTQYF. This chain uses TRBV7-9 with TRBJ2-3; no definite D call. This CDR3 is built from 16 residues. Per the germline V gene, CDR1 is SEHNR and CDR2 is FQNEAQ (reference sequence). V was trimmed by 1 base and J by 0 bases, leaving 11 bases between them.

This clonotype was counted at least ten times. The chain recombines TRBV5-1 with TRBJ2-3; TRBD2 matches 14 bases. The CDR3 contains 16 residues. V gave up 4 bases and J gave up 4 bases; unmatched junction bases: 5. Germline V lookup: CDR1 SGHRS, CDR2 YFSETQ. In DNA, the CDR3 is TGCGCCAGCAGCCCCGGACTAGCGGGGGGCCCAGATACGCAGTATTTT. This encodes CASSPGLAGGPDTQYF.

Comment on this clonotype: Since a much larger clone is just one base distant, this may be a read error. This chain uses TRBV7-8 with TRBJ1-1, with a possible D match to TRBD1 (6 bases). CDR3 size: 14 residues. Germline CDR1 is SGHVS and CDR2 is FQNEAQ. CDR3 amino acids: CASRLEQGVTEAFF. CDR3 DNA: TGTGCCAGCAGATTAGAACAGGGAGTCACTGAAGCTTTCTTT. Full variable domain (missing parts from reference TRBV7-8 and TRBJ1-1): GAGVSQSPRYKVAKRGQDVALRCDPISGHVSLFWYQQALGQGPEFLTYFQNEAQLDKSGLPSDRFFAERPEGSVSTLKIQRTQQEDSAVYLCASRLEQGVTEAFFGQGTRLTVV.

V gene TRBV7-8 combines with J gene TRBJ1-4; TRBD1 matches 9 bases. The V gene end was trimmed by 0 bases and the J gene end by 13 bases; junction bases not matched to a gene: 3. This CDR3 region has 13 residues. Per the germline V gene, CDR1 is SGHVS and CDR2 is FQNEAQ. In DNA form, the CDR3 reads TGTGCCAGCAGCTTAGCACAGGGGGCCTCACTGTTTTTT. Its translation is CASSLAQGASLFF.

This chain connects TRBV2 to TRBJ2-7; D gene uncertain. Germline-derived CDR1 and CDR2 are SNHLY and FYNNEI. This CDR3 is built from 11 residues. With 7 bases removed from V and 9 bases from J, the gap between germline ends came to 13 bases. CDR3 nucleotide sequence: TGTGCCAGCACGACCTACGATGGGCAGTACTTC. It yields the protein CASTTYDGQYF.

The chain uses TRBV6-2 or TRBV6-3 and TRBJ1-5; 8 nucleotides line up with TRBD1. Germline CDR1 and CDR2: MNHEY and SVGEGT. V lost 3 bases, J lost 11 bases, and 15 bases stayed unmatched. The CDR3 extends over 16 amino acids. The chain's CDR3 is CASSYWGQEGKVAQHF. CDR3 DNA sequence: TGTGCCAGCAGTTATTGGGGACAGGAGGGAAAAGTAGCCCAGCATTTT.

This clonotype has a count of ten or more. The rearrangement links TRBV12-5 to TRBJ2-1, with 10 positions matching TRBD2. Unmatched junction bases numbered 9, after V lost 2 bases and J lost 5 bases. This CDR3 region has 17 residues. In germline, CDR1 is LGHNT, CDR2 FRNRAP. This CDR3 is CASGLYSSGGVNNEQFF. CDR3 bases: TGTGCTAGTGGTTTGTACTCTAGCGGGGGCGTAAACAATGAGCAGTTCTTC.

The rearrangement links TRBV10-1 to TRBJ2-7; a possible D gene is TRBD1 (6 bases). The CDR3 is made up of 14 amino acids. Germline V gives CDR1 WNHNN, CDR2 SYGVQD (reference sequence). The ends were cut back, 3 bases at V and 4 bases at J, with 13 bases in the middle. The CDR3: CASSDSFRGYEQYF. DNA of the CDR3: TGCGCCAGCAGTGACTCATTCAGGGGATACGAGCAGTACTTC.

This CDR3 reads CSASGTAQEPYGYTF. The CDR3 nucleotides are TGCAGCGCCTCGGGAACAGCACAGGAGCCCTATGGCTACACCTTC. The chain employs TRBV29-1 and TRBJ1-2, with a tentative D call TRBD1 (5 bases). Germline-derived CDR1 and CDR2 are SQVTM and ANQGSEA. The CDR3 spans 15 residues. Trimming removed 7 bases from V and 4 bases from J, with 22 bases in between.